This T cell receptor (beta chain) was documented in a study of vaccination and CD4 T cells after COVID-19. Turning to the study itself: Post-vaccination sampling time points for a few convalescent patients were day 14 and days 161 to 241. Controls used CEFX viral epitopes (positive), HIV-1 Nef peptides (negative), or no peptide.

The V gene lost 0 bases and the J gene lost 7 bases, with 13 bases spanning the gap. This CDR3 has 14 amino acids. The V gene's germline CDR1 is SGHTS and CDR2 YDEGEE. Time point given: late sampling 161 to 241 days after vaccination in a few convalescent patients. Stated treatment: approximately nine-day PBMC culture with coronavirus spike peptide pools or control peptides (ViraFEST assay). About this clonotype: Its target is unknown.

Sequenced with the Oncomine TCR Beta short-read assay was DNA taken from cultured CD4+ T cells. TCRdb reprocessed the PCR reads with MiXCR, giving one entry per CDR3 protein. The table has about 22,000 distinct CDR3 sequences, around two fifths seen once; the top ten hold 25% to 30%. The sample here was CD4+ T cells from blood, cultured in vitro, taken about 7 months after SARS-CoV-2 vaccination. The sequence was obtained from a human donor who had recovered from COVID-19. The chain carries TRBV5-8 and TRBJ1-2, with D unresolved. Here the CDR3 DNA reads TGTGCCAGCAGCTTGGTGCCGGGAGGTGGTGGCTACACCTTC. It yields the protein CASSLVPGGGGYTF.